This T cell receptor beta chain originates from a study of cytomegalovirus exposure and HLA in healthy donors (dated by TCRdb to between 2016 and 2019). Background for the entire study: According to an earlier analysis of several hundred of the donors, 200 million or so T cells yielded 117 million unique TCR beta sequences and about 280 Gb of sequence data. An early release covering 500 to 750 HLA-typed donors comprised about 300 gigabases of sequencing data and tens of millions of unique TCR sequences. Of the 300 to 400 genotyped donors, 65% to 90% fell in the genetic ancestry cluster associated with self-reported Caucasian donors. The study was designed to test whether signatures of past pathogen exposure could be identified by cataloging public T cell receptors. The study profiled the T cell repertoires of around 700 subjects by immunosequencing and related them to cytomegalovirus serostatus. Besides the first cohort of around 670 subjects, a separate validation cohort made up of about 120 different subjects was used. The study combined high-throughput TCR immunosequencing, statistical association of individual TCRs with disease status, and machine learning to predict cytomegalovirus infection status. A later analysis re-examined previously published TCR beta repertoires from roughly 650 donors and added high-resolution HLA genotyping to investigate patterns of TCR occurrence. Rather than drawing on any new phenotypic data, the later analysis identified candidate immune exposures from TCR beta sequences and the way those sequences occurred across donors. An earlier analysis of about 600 of the donors used high-throughput TCR beta sequencing to judge whether each TCR beta V gene segment behaved as functional or pseudogenic. Donor age, sex, ethnicity and CMV serostatus were collected together with the repertoire data. A later genetic analysis took genome-wide SNP genotypes for about 65% of the roughly 670 donors and used that subset as a discovery cohort. All discovery cohort repertoires had been generated on a single sequencing platform. Both class I and class II loci were covered by HLA typing, at four-digit resolution. Typing coverage differed by locus: A, B, C, DRB1 and DQB1 were typed in roughly 629-640 donors, DQA1 in 500 to 550, DPA1 in some 570, and DPB1 in 400 to 490. Roughly 5 DR-DQ haplotypes were treated as single units for association and clustering because of strong linkage in the cohort. On average, roughly 240,000 unique TCR beta nucleotide sequences were sequenced per donor among more than 350 genotyped donors of the cohort, with 15% to 20% of those sequences being non-productive.

This clone turned up a few times. Its antigen is unknown. No base qualities exist here, and no much larger clone lies one base off it. Findings and caveats that apply to the study as a whole: Correlated functional status among segregating V segments might be attributable to linkage disequilibrium, but an unknown experimental factor could not be ruled out. The earlier analysis of some 560 of the donors excluded approximately 17 rarely observed V segments, including chromosome 9 orphons, because counts were too low. In a later analysis, TCR association rates were found to vary across HLA loci, with the most associated TCRs seen for DRB1 alleles and the fewest for HLA-C alleles. Compared with the roughly 600-donor mean, donors in an Asian-associated ancestry cluster had fewer N-insertions in productive TCRs, according to a later genetic analysis. While some public TCRs were present in many individuals, most TCR sequences turned up only very rarely across donors. In the study, around 160 TCR beta chains were listed as associated with cytomegalovirus. A cluster of highly shared sequence variants was judged likely to be a technical artifact of the sequencing pipeline. Roughly uniform sequencing depth across donors was assumed in presence/absence analyses, although this assumption may not hold. A later analysis found that most CMV-associated TCR beta chains appeared HLA-restricted, with HLA associations seemingly driven largely by CMV exposure. In vitro tests confirmed that a few of the cytomegalovirus-associated TCR beta chains recognize cytomegalovirus antigens. In a later analysis, HLA-associated TCR beta chains were found to be more clonally expanded and to have lower generation probabilities than equally common non-associated chains. Because HLA typing was missing for some donors at each locus, association tests included only the typed subset. At a false discovery rate of 0.05, a later analysis linked roughly 17,000 TCR beta sequences to specific HLA alleles. Cytomegalovirus status was reported to be diagnosed by the classifier with high specificity and sensitivity in both the original and validation cohorts. The only immune exposure information available for the cohort was CMV serostatus. When HLA alleles, especially DR and DQ, strongly co-occurred, TCR associations were difficult to assign to individual alleles. A later genetic analysis associated a missense DCLRE1C variant with V-gene and J-gene trimming of TCR beta chains, and an independent cohort replicated the association. A further reported finding was that TCR beta sequences accurately predicted the HLA-A and HLA-B alleles for most subjects in the first cohort. According to a later analysis, parvovirus B19, influenza, CMV and Epstein-Barr virus appeared linked to several top co-occurrence clusters. An earlier analysis of 587 of the donors showed that most TCR beta V segments appeared in productive rearrangements either about 87% or about 30% of the time, which broadly matched IMGT annotations. The authors suggested that the approach could potentially be generalized to other disease states and immunological phenotypes. Only TCR beta chains were sequenced in this cohort, and the absence of alpha or paired-chain data limited detectable features. Some IMGT-functional V segments, including TRBV6-2 and TRBV6-3, could not be told apart with the 87-base-pair reads, so those segments were excluded.

The cohort comprised hundreds of healthy bone marrow donors. At the time of sampling, every cohort member was nominally healthy, though immune exposures that went unrecorded were likely present. The donor tested CMV seropositive, placing the donor among the 289 seropositive members of the cohort. A peripheral blood sample was provided by each donor, and peripheral blood mononuclear cells were used for TCR beta sequencing. The Qiagen DNeasy Blood Extraction Kit was used to extract genomic DNA from the blood cell samples. Library method: the immunoSEQ multiplex PCR assay. For the multiplex PCR, a mixture combining 60 forward primers for TCR Vbeta segments and 13 reverse primers for TCR Jbeta segments was used. Amplification of the CDR3 region of rearranged TCR beta genes was performed with a multiplex PCR assay on genomic DNA. The Illumina HiSeq System was used to sequence the amplified TCR beta libraries as 87-base-pair reads. Per the original workflow: A later analysis tallied tens of millions of unique TCR beta chains across the 600 to 700 repertoires, and approximately 12 million of those chains were shared by two or more donors. Raw reads were error-corrected and collapsed into unique sequences with a nearest-neighbor algorithm that merged closely related sequences to remove PCR and sequencing errors. V, D and J gene segments were assigned by aligning CDR3 sequences to IMGT reference sequences. Each retained sequence needed at least a six-nucleotide match to both a V gene segment and a J gene segment. A rearrangement was called productive if the CDR3 had no stop codons and remained in frame with V and J, and every other rearrangement was called non-productive. CDR3 was defined according to IMGT convention as the region running from the second conserved V-encoded cysteine to the conserved J-encoded phenylalanine. In an earlier analysis of roughly 610 of the donors, sequences lacking an unambiguous match to a single V gene segment were excluded. An earlier analysis of fewer than 750 of the donors classified V segments as functional when productive rearrangements were above 56.7% and as segregating when the standard deviation between donors was above 5%. A statistical classification framework was developed to diagnose cytomegalovirus status using the catalog of TCR beta chain sequences. In a later analysis, V and J genes were assigned by comparing TCR nucleotide sequences against IMGT/GENE-DB human TR gene sequences. The TCRdist pipeline was used in a later analysis to assign CDR3 sequences and most-parsimonious VDJ recombination scenarios. In a later analysis, each TCR beta chain was defined by its CDR3 amino acid sequence together with its V-gene family, and reads lacking a unique V-gene family were excluded. As a way to deal with suspected cross-contamination and a sequencing artifact, a later analysis dropped 450 to 600 nucleotide sequences that were highly shared and had low generation probability. In a later analysis, a clonal expansion index for each public chain was calculated from normalized within-repertoire ranks of inferred template counts. In a later analysis, generation probabilities were computed using a VDJ recombination model fitted to out-of-frame rearrangements, and the results were checked against IGoR. In a later analysis, hypergeometric tests were used to score TCR-TCR, TCR-HLA and TCR-CMV co-occurrence, with a repertoire-size bias correction applied to TCR pairs. False discovery rates were estimated in a later analysis by permuting HLA or CMV assignments 20 times. In a later analysis, co-occurring TCRs were grouped using DBSCAN, and TCRdist sequence similarity was added for clustering within HLA-allele-positive subsets. Co-occurrence clustering excluded repertoires with fewer than 30,000 or more than 120,000 public chains, plus five with anomalous nucleotide sharing. Here the immuneACCESS table is served through TCRdb, limited to in-frame sequences with V and J called. Missing clones are a known gap in these copies; in checked studies unresolved V genes cover under half, and the rest lacks a known reason. V and J calls and clone size are those listed in that table; D and trimming were worked out from the DNA. The sample table holds around 200,000 clones, of which 77% were seen once. The ten largest clones take up roughly 3.6% of the sample.

The CDR3 goes from the cysteine to the phenylalanine over 13 residues. CDR3 DNA is the only sequence kept; it has 39 bases, read in frame from the first base. From V the trimming removes 2 bases and from J it removes 9 bases, while the gene matches leave 5 bases of the junction unaccounted for. The germline V gene (reference sequence) provides CDR1 SGHNT and CDR2 YYREEE. This clonotype was sampled from an older woman in good health and CMV-seropositive. The sequenced sample was PBMCs. This chain is built from TRBV5-4 and TRBJ1-5; 7 of the junction bases match TRBD1. The CDR3 here reads CASSFGQAGPQHF. The nucleotide sequence is TGTGCCAGCAGCTTCGGACAGGCCGGGCCCCAGCATTTT. This CDR3, with the reference TRBV5-4 and TRBJ1-5 proteins standing in past its ends, gives the full variable domain ETGVTQSPTHLIKTRGQQVTLRCSSQSGHNTVSWYQQALGQGPQFIFQYYREEENGRGNFPPRFSGLQFPNYSSELNVNALELDDSALYLCASSFGQAGPQHFGDGTRLSIL.